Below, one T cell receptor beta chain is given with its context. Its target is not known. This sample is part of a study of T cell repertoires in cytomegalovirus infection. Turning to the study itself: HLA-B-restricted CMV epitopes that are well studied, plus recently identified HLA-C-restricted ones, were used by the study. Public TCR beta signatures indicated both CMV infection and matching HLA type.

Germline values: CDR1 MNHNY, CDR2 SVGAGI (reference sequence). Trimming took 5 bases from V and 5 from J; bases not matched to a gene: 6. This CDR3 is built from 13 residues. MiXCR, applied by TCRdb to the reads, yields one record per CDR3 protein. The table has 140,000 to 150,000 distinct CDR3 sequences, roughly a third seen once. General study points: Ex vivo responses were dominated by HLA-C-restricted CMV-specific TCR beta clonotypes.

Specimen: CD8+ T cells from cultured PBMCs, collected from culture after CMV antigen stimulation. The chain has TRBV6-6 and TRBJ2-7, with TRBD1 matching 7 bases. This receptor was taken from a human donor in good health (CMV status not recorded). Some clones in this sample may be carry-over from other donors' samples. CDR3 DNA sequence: TGTGCCAGCAGTCCACGACAGGGTCACGAGCAGTACTTC. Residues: CASSPRQGHEQYF.